This note documents a single T cell receptor (beta chain) sequence. No antigen is known for it. RNA transcripts were the template for amplifying TCR beta CDR3 regions. When the TCR CDR3 underwent first-round RT-PCR, the HTBI primer set was used. One entry per CDR3 protein results from TCRdb running MiXCR on the multiplex PCR reads. The table has fewer than 650,000 distinct CDR3 sequences, around 15% seen once; the top ten hold approximately 13%. Graves' hyperthyroidism was deemed stable given no ophthalmopathy progression within 18 months. The record originates from a study of T cells in Graves' hyperthyroidism and ophthalmopathy. Whole-study results and caveats: A 13 V-J signature model discriminated ophthalmopathy versus stable hyperthyroidism. Researchers found most expanded thyroid clonotypes above 0.001 in blood as well.

The CDR3 has 15 amino acids. From germline, CDR1 is LNHDA and CDR2 SQIVND (reference sequence). V was cut by 7 bases and J by 0 bases, with 13 bases left in between. The chain carries TRBV19 and TRBJ1-5, with unresolved D. Sample: blood. The clonotype originates from a woman in her 40s with Graves' hyperthyroidism. The CDR3: CASTGQATSNQPQHF. The CDR3 nucleotides read TGTGCCAGTACTGGGCAGGCGACTAGCAATCAGCCCCAGCATTTT.